The 3 T cell receptor beta chains listed next were all sequenced from one sample in a study of identifying expanded T cells in peripheral blood. Sequencing was performed with immunoSEQ multiplex PCR; in TCRdb, only in-frame clones are kept and a portion is missing. Among 95,000 to 100,000 clones listed, approximately 90% were seen once. Sequenced sample: blood. Receptors were obtained from a person aged 18 to 75 in good health.

This clone showed up just a few times. The chain recombines TRBV27 with TRBJ1-2; 9 bases align to TRBD1. Germline CDR1 is MNHEY and CDR2 is SMNVEV (reference sequence). CDR3 size: 14 residues. The J segment lost 4 bases and the V segment lost 8 bases, leaving 8 bases of the junction unmatched. The CDR3 protein is CASGNEDRGYGYTF. The CDR3 nucleotides read TGTGCCAGCGGAAACGAGGACAGGGGCTATGGCTACACCTTC.

The chain uses TRBV18 and TRBJ1-1; maybe TRBD1 (5 bases). Germline CDR1 is KGHSH and CDR2 is LQKENI. There are 15 residues in the CDR3. V was shortened by 3 bases and J by 7 bases, with 18 bases between the two germline ends. In DNA, the CDR3 is TGTGCCAGCTCACCGACCCTCCTAATCAGGGATGAAGCTTTCTTT. Translating gives CASSPTLLIRDEAFF.

The chain is built from TRBV2 and TRBJ1-4; D unresolved. The CDR3 runs to 15 residues. Trimming took 5 bases from V and 1 from J, leaving 11 bases between them. The V gene's germline CDR1 is SNHLY and CDR2 FYNNEI. CDR3 DNA: TGTGCCAGCAGTAGCGGATGGGGAACTAATGAAAAACTGTTTTTT. Translation: CASSSGWGTNEKLFF.